This TCR beta chain was recovered during a study of shared clonotypes between healthy human individuals (dated by TCRdb to about 2020). For the study in its entirety: The cohort comprised a couple of women and a few men aged 18 to 49 years. Different laboratories and diverse techniques were used to prepare libraries and sequence TCR repertoires, to increase sequencing depth and limit assay-specific biases. Per donor, leukapheresis produced somewhere between about 0.94 and 10 billion PBMCs. For each donor, three plates each were used for CD4 naive and CD4 memory, two plates were used for CD8 naive, and one plate was used for CD8 memory. To estimate repertoire size and how much clonotype sharing occurs between individuals, the study deeply sequenced the blood TCR repertoires of roughly 5 healthy adults. What the study reported, not specific to this receptor: Incomplete sequencing was indicated by rarefaction of sorted-subset datasets, despite the large sequencing depth. Pairwise subsampling led to the expectation that sequencing depth would affect the degree of clonotype sharing among donors. The genetic and exposure-history diversity represented was limited by the small number of donors. Clonotypes shared by all four sorted-subset donors showed higher generation probabilities than non-shared clonotypes. Larger estimated clonotype richness was generally found for naive subsets than for memory subsets. Sampling was limited to blood, and TCR repertoires in tissue likely differ from TCR repertoires in blood. Across four donors, approximately 4.6% of naive CD4, approximately 4% of naive CD8, around 2.1% of memory CD4, and roughly 0.41% of memory CD8 clonotypes were shared.

Points on this clone: No antigen is known for it. Per-nucleotide qualities are absent, and no much larger clonotype sits a single base away.

CD8 naive samples consisted of CD45RO-negative cells that were positively selected for CCR7, yielding a CD45RA+CCR7+ population without TemRA cells. The donors were healthy, HIV-negative adults who had no recently reported acute infections or vaccinations. Every donor was a Caucasian adult residing in Nashville, Tennessee, USA. Blood was obtained by leukapheresis, after which PBMCs were separated by Ficoll-Histopaque density gradient centrifugation and cryopreserved in liquid nitrogen vapor phase. Purity and quantity of every magnetically sorted T cell population were checked by analytical flow cytometry. Genomic DNA was isolated from every sorted fraction and measured by UV absorbance on a Nanodrop 2000c. Using the deep immunoSEQ assay, TCR CDR3 regions were amplified from genomic DNA by multiplex PCR. Extracted genomic DNA from each cell subset was distributed evenly across all wells of several immunoSEQ 96-well plates, and each plate was treated as a replicate. For sorted subsets, roughly 200 ng of genomic DNA, equivalent to some 30,000 T cell genomes, went into each replicate PCR. Purified libraries were measured with a Qubit 3.0 fluorometer, size-checked on a Bioanalyzer 2100, and measured again with the KAPA Library Quantification kit. Every immunoSEQ 96-well plate was sequenced on a separate single-read 150-cycle Illumina NextSeq 550 flow cell. Processing in the source paper ran as follows. Because the immunoSEQ output included only junctional sequences and no quality scores, the filtering could not be the same as the filtering used for full-length reads. Sequences were annotated with PyIR, a Python wrapper for IgBLAST v1.9, using IMGT germline references to assign V/J genes and CDR3. Reads were removed for weak V/J assignments (E-value above 1e-6), missing CDR3, stop codons, out-of-frame junctions, or ambiguous translated residues. V3J clonotypes were defined as sequences sharing an identical inferred V gene, J gene, and CDR3 amino acid sequence. To compute the percentage overlap between repertoires, the number of shared unique clonotypes was divided by the size of the smaller repertoire. Three approaches were used to assess repertoire richness: RTK rarefaction, the Chao1 estimator, and Recon v2.1 estimates of unobserved clonotypes. Generation probabilities for all TCRbeta clonotypes obtained by the gDNA method from a few donors were computed using OLGA. Not all clones reach the TCRdb copy of this immuneACCESS table, which keeps in-frame sequences only. Checked studies attribute under half of the gap to unresolved V genes and leave the rest unexplained. That table is the source of V, J and clone size, and D and trimming were worked out from the DNA. This sample is represented by some 2,000,000 clones; over 85% of them were singletons. In total, the top ten clones hold more than 0.95% of the sample.

Material: naive CD8+ T cells sorted from blood. The sample's cell subset or site label, in plain terms: CD45RA+CCR7+. This sequence was found in a man between 18 and 35 years old in good health.

The encoded CDR3 is CASSLAETGAYGYTF. The DNA is TGCGCCAGCAGCTTGGCCGAAACCGGGGCCTATGGCTACACCTTC. The V gene is TRBV5-1 and the J gene is TRBJ1-2; TRBD1 might be the D gene, on 5 matching bases. The germline V gene gives CDR1 as SGHRS and CDR2 as YFSETQ. The CDR3 runs 15 residues from the cysteine to the phenylalanine. The sequence is cut down to CDR3 DNA, 45 bases in frame from base 1. Trimming removed 0 bases from V and 4 bases from J, leaving 13 bases between the germline ends.